The 18 T cell receptor beta chains below all came from one sample that was sequenced in a study of identical twins. MiXCR, applied by TCRdb to the 5' RACE reads, yields one record per CDR3 protein. Of under 500,000 distinct CDR3 sequences detected, roughly an eighth appear once; the ten largest clones hold about 0.94%. These data were also reused for a study on yellow fever vaccine responses in identical twins.

Sample: CD4+ T cells sorted from blood. Every receptor here comes from a woman aged 18-30 years in good health.

V and J are TRBV14 and TRBJ1-1; possible D gene TRBD1, 5 bases. The CDR3 is made up of 13 amino acids. Germline V gives CDR1 SGHDN, CDR2 FVKESK. Trimming removed 5 bases at V and 5 bases at J, with 12 bases between. CDR3: CASSFSGITEAFF. For the CDR3, the DNA is TGTGCCAGCAGCTTCTCAGGGATTACTGAAGCTTTCTTT.

CDR3 residues: CASSVTGGSTYRNEQFF. The CDR3 DNA sequence: TGTGCCAGCAGCGTAACAGGGGGCTCCACTTACCGCAATGAGCAGTTCTTC. This chain connects TRBV7-9 to TRBJ2-1; TRBD1 agrees at 9 bases. CDR3 size: 17 residues. Germline V lookup: CDR1 SEHNR, CDR2 FQNEAQ (reference sequence). Losses at the gene ends were 5 bases for V and 6 bases for J; bases not matched to a gene: 14.

This rearrangement joins TRBV28 to TRBJ2-5, with 12 nucleotides matching TRBD2. Germline assignment: CDR1 MDHEN and CDR2 SYDVKM. V lost 5 bases and J lost 4; bases outside the gene matches: 8. The CDR3 consists of 16 residues. The CDR3 sequence: CASSARLAGEVETQYF. CDR3 sequence (DNA): TGTGCCAGCAGTGCCCGACTAGCGGGAGAGGTAGAGACCCAGTACTTC. Complete variable domain (other parts from reference TRBV28 and TRBJ2-5): DVKVTQSSRYLVKRTGEKVFLECVQDMDHENMFWYRQDPGLGLRLIYFSYDVKMKEKGDIPEGYSVSREKKERFSLILESASTNQTSMYLCASSARLAGEVETQYFGPGTRLLVL.

The sample holds many counts of this clonotype. V gene TRBV7-2 combines with J gene TRBJ2-7; D ambiguous. The CDR3 runs 13 residues. Per the germline V gene, CDR1 is SGHTA and CDR2 is FQGNSA. The V and J ends lost 1 base and 3 bases respectively, with 7 bases between them. CDR3 bases: TGTGCCAGCAGCTTAGGGGGTTTCTACGAGCAGTACTTC. Translating gives CASSLGGFYEQYF.

The genes are TRBV6-2 or TRBV6-3 and TRBJ2-7, with D tentatively TRBD1 (5 bases). The CDR3 extends over 15 amino acids. Trimming left V 4 bases short and J 5 bases short, with 18 bases between. CDR1 is MNHEY and CDR2 is SVGEGT in the germline V gene. The CDR3 DNA reads TGTGCCAGCAGTTCTCAGGGTGGAAACGTCCACGAGCAGTACTTC. Translating it yields CASSSQGGNVHEQYF.

The chain recombines TRBV5-1 with TRBJ1-2; no firm D call. The CDR3 is 15 residues long. Germline V gene lookup returns CDR1 SGHRS and CDR2 YFSETQ. The ends were cut back, 4 bases at V and 1 base at J, with 14 bases in the middle. CDR3: CASSTGQPLNYGYTF. In DNA form, the CDR3 reads TGCGCCAGCAGCACCGGGCAGCCGCTTAACTATGGCTACACCTTC.

This clonotype came up many times. V and J are TRBV5-1 and TRBJ2-7; possibly TRBD1 or TRBD2 for D (5 bases each). V lost 0 bases and J 3 bases, leaving 10 bases between the germline ends. This CDR3 contains 14 residues. Germline V gene lookup returns CDR1 SGHRS and CDR2 YFSETQ. The CDR3 spells CASSLAGTNYEQYF. CDR3 DNA: TGCGCCAGCAGCTTGGCCGGGACCAACTACGAGCAGTACTTC.

This clonotype appeared a few times. The chain employs TRBV7-8 and TRBJ2-1; 7 nucleotides align to TRBD1. The trim removed 2 bases at V and 7 bases at J, leaving 5 bases unmatched. Germline V gene lookup returns CDR1 SGHVS and CDR2 FQNEAQ. This CDR3 has 14 amino acids. This CDR3 is CASSLFSGGNEQFF. For the CDR3, the DNA is TGTGCCAGCAGCTTATTTTCAGGGGGAAATGAGCAGTTCTTC.

This clonotype turned up a few times. The J gene is TRBJ2-1, the V gene TRBV5-1, with TRBD2 matching over 7 bases. V shed 4 bases, J shed 3 bases, and the junction held 10 bases outside the gene matches. The CDR3 totals 16 residues. Germline V gives CDR1 SGHRS, CDR2 YFSETQ. The DNA of the CDR3 is TGCGCCAGCAGCAAAGAAGCGGGGTCCTACTACAATGAGCAGTTCTTC. It codes for CASSKEAGSYYNEQFF.

This clonotype was recorded at least ten times. The V call is TRBV10-3, the J call TRBJ1-1; D perhaps matches TRBD1 (5 bases). V lost 5 bases, J lost 3 bases, and 10 bases lay in between. The CDR3 covers 13 residues. Germline CDR1 ENHRY, CDR2 SYGVKD. The CDR3 region has the DNA TGTGCCATCAGTCCGGGGGACCACACTGAAGCTTTCTTT. Translated, it gives CAISPGDHTEAFF.

This clonotype turned up a few times. This chain joins TRBV2 and TRBJ2-7; 7 bases map to TRBD1. Germline V gene sequence: CDR1 SNHLY, CDR2 FYNNEI. After removal of 6 bases from V and 0 bases from J, the junction contained 8 bases not matched to a gene. The CDR3 runs to 15 residues. The CDR3 DNA reads TGTGCCAGCAGCCCTAACAGGGGAAACTCCTACGAGCAGTACTTC. Its protein is CASSPNRGNSYEQYF.

CDR3 sequence reads: CASSYSGTEQFF. CDR3 coding DNA: TGTGCCAGCAGTTACTCGGGGACAGAGCAGTTCTTC. The chain is built from TRBV6-5 and TRBJ2-1, with D perhaps TRBD1 (6 bases). CDR3 length equals 12 residues. Between the trimmed V and J ends, which lost 0 bases and 10 bases, there was a span of 7 bases. CDR1 is MNHEY and CDR2 is SVGAGI in the germline V gene.

This clonotype was seen repeatedly, ten times or more. The chain recombines TRBV5-1 with TRBJ1-4, with D unclear. Germline CDR1 reads SGHRS; CDR2 reads YFSETQ. The CDR3 is 15 amino acids. The V end lost 4 bases, the J end lost 0 bases, and 10 bases lay between the germline ends. Here the CDR3 reads CASSRVGATNEKLFF. CDR3 bases: TGCGCCAGCAGCCGGGTCGGAGCAACTAATGAAAAACTGTTTTTT.

A word on this clonotype: A much larger clonotype is one base distant, so this may be a read error. The chain recombines TRBV5-6 with TRBJ2-3, with D unclear. Per germline, CDR1 SGHDT and CDR2 YYEEEE. V shed 1 base and J shed 0 bases, with 6 bases lying between them. The CDR3 contains 14 residues. CDR3 sequence (DNA): TGTGCCAGCAGCTTGCATGAGAGCACAGATACGCAGTATTTT. It translates to CASSLHESTDTQYF.

The table lists this clonotype with a few counts. The chain joins TRBV25-1 to TRBJ2-1; no clear D. Looked up from germline, CDR1 is MGHDK and CDR2 is SYGVNS. This CDR3 has 16 amino acids. V was pared by 2 bases and J by 0 bases, with 11 bases between. CDR3 loop: CASSEPRVSSYNEQFF. The CDR3 coding sequence is TGTGCCAGCAGTGAACCCCGGGTGAGCTCCTACAATGAGCAGTTCTTC.

This clonotype was counted at least ten times. V usage is TRBV20-1 and J usage is TRBJ2-2; 15 positions match TRBD2. Germline trimming cut 5 bases from V and 1 base from J; bases unmatched to any gene: 2. The CDR3 spans 16 residues. Germline CDR1 reads DFQATT; CDR2 reads SNEGSKA (reference sequence). The CDR3 is CSALGLAGGNTGELFF. In DNA, the CDR3 is TGCAGTGCTTTGGGACTAGCGGGAGGGAACACCGGGGAGCTGTTTTTT.

The chain recombines TRBV12-3 or TRBV12-4 with TRBJ2-1; TRBD2 matches at 9 bases. There are 16 residues in the CDR3. V was pared by 6 bases and J by 4 bases, with 10 bases of the junction left unmatched. The CDR3 loop is CASSRASGTEYNEQFF. The CDR3 DNA reads TGTGCCAGCAGCCGTGCTAGCGGGACTGAGTACAATGAGCAGTTCTTC.

CDR3 DNA sequence: TGTGCCAGCAGTTGGATCCGGAAGACCGGGGAGCTGTTTTTT. It encodes CASSWIRKTGELFF. V and J are TRBV28 and TRBJ2-2; D is uncertain. Looked up from germline, CDR1 is MDHEN and CDR2 is SYDVKM. The CDR3 consists of 14 residues. V was pared by 4 bases and J by 5 bases, with 11 bases between.